This T cell receptor beta chain came from a study of blood T cell repertoires in COVID-19. Study-wide background: From the United States, Italy and Spain came samples of acute and convalescent COVID-19.

Authors' methods: Counts of nucleated cells, estimated from reference gene primer amplification, were obtained. Here immunoSEQ multiplex PCR was the method, and the copy in TCRdb shows in-frame clones only, minus some. V, J and clone size were drawn from that table, and D and trimming were deduced from the DNA. The data contain about 100,000 clones, more than 75% of them singletons. J gave up 2 bases and V 2 bases, and 12 bases lay outside the gene matches. The CDR3 length is 18 residues. Germline V gives CDR1 SGHDT, CDR2 YYEEEE. Sequencing was carried out using peripheral blood. The TCR comes from a man younger than 40 in a cohort sampled during active COVID-19. This sequence joins TRBV5-6 and TRBJ2-3; 9 nucleotides match TRBD1. The CDR3 sequence is CASSFELTGTGITDTQYF. DNA for the CDR3: TGTGCCAGCAGCTTTGAGCTCACCGGGACAGGGATCACAGATACGCAGTATTTT.